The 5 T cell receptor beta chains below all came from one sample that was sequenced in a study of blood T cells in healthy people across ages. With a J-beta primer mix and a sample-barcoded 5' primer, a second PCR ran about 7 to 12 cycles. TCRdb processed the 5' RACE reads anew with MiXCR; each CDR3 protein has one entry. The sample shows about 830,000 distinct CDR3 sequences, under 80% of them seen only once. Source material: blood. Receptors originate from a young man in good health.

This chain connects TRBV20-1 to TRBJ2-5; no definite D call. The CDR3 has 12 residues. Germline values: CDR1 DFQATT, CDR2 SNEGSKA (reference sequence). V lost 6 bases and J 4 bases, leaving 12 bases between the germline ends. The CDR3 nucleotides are TGCAGTGCCGACGGCCATCCAGAGACCCAGTACTTC. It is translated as CSADGHPETQYF.

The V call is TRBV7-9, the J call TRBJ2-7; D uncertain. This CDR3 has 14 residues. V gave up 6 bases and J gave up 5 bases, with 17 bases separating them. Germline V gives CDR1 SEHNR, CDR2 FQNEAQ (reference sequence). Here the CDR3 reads CASRLTRGVDEQYF. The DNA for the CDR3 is TGTGCCAGCAGGTTAACCAGAGGAGTCGACGAGCAGTACTTC.

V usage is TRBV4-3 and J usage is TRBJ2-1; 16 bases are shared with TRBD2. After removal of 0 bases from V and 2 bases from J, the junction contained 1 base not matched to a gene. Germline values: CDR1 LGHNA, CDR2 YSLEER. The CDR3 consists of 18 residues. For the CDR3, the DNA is TGCGCCAGCAGCCAAGAGGGGACTAGCGGGGGGGCCTACAATGAGCAGTTCTTC. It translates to CASSQEGTSGGAYNEQFF.

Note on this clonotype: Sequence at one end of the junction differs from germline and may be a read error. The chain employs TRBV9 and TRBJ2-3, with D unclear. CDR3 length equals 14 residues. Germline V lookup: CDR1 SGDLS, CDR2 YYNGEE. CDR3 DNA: TGTGCCAGCAGCGTAGCCGCTCCCGGCGATATGCAGTATTTT. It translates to CASSVAAPGDMQYF.

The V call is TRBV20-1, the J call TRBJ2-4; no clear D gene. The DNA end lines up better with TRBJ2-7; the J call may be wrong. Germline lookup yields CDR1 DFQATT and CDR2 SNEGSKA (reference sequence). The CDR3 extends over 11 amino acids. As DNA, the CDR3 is TGCAGTGGCCAGGATAAATACGAGCAGTACTTC. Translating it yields CSGQDKYEQYF.